This TCR beta chain was documented in a study of T cell repertoires in ileal Crohn's disease. Study-level points and caveats: All patients with clonality above 26.8% had endoscopic recurrence.

This clone has more than one count but fewer than ten. Its antigen is still unknown. The data were produced by immunoSEQ multiplex PCR, yet TCRdb's version contains in-frame clones alone and is incomplete. The sample lists approximately 27,000 clones, about 81% occurring once. Germline V CDR1 and CDR2: PRHDT, FYEKMQ (reference sequence). V lost 0 bases to trimming and J lost 4 bases, with 12 bases between them. The CDR3 covers 15 residues. The rearrangement uses TRBV13 and TRBJ1-2; D is possibly TRBD1 (5 bases). The clonotype was recovered from an adult with Crohn's disease. The sequenced material came from ileal tissue. For the CDR3, the DNA is TGTGCCAGCAGCTTAGGACAGGAACCCTCCTATGGCTACACCTTC. It encodes CASSLGQEPSYGYTF.